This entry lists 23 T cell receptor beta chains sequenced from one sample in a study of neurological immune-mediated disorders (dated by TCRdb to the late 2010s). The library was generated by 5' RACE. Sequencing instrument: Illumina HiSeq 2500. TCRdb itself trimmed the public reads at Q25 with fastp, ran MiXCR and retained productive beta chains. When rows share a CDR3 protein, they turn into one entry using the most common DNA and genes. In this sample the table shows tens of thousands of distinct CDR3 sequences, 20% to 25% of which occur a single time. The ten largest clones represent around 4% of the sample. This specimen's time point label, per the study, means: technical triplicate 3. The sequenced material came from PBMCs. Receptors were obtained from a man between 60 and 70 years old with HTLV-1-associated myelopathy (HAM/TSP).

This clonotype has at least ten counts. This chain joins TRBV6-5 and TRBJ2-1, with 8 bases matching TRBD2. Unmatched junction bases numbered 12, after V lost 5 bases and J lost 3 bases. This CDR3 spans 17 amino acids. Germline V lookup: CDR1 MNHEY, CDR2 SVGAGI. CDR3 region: CASSPLAAGANYNEQFF. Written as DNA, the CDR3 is TGTGCCAGCAGTCCCTTGGCAGCGGGGGCAAACTACAATGAGCAGTTCTTC.

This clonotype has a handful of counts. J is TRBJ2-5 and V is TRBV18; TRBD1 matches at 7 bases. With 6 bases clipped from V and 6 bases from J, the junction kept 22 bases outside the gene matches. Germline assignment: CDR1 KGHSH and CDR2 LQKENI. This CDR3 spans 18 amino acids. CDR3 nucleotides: TGTGCCAGCTCCCCCGTTGAGGTAGCGTCAGGGGGAAGGAAGACCCAGTACTTC. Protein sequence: CASSPVEVASGGRKTQYF.

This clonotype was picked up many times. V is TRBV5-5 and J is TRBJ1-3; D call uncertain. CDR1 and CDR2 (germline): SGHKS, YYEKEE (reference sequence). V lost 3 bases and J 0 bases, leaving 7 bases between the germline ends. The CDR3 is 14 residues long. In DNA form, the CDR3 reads TGTGCCAGCAGCTGGGAGGGCTCTGGAAACACCATATATTTT. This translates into CASSWEGSGNTIYF.

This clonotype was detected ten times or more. CDR3 sequence: CASSLDRDEQYF. CDR3 DNA: TGTGCCAGCTCATTGGACAGAGACGAGCAGTACTTC. The chain carries TRBV18 and TRBJ2-7; perhaps TRBD1 as D (6 bases). Trimming took 5 bases from V and 5 from J, leaving 10 bases between them. The CDR3 has 12 amino acids. The germline V gene has CDR1 KGHSH and CDR2 LQKENI.

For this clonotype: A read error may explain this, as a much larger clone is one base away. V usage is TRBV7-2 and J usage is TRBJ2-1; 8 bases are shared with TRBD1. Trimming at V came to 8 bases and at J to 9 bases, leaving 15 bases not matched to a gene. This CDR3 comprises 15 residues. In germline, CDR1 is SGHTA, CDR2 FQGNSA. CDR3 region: CASSRSRGLYGEQFF. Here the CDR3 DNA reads TGTGCCAGCTCCCGTTCCAGGGGGCTCTACGGTGAGCAGTTCTTC.

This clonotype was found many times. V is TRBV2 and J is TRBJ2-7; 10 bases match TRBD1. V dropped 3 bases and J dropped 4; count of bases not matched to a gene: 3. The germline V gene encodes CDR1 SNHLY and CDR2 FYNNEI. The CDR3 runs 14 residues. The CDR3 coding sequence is TGTGCCAGCAGTGACCCGGGACAGGGGTACGAGCAGTACTTC. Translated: CASSDPGQGYEQYF.

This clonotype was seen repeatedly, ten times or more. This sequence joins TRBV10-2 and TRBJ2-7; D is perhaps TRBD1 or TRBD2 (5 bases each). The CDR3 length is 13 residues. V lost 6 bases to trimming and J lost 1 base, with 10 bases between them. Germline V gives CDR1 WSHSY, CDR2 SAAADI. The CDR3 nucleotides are TGCGCCAGCAGACCCGGGGCATCCTACGAGCAGTACTTC. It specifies CASRPGASYEQYF.

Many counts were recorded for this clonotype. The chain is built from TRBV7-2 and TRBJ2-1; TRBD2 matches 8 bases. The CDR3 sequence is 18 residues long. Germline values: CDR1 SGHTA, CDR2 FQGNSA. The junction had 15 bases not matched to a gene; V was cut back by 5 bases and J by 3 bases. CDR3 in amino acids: CASSRSGGVTRVYNEQFF. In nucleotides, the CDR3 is TGTGCCAGCAGCCGGAGCGGGGGCGTTACGAGGGTCTACAATGAGCAGTTCTTC.

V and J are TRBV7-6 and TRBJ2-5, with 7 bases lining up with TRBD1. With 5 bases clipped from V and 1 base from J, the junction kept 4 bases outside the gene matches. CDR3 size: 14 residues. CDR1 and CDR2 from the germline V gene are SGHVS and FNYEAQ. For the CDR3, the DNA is TGTGCCAGCAGCGGAACAGGGGCCCAAGAGACCCAGTACTTC. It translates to CASSGTGAQETQYF.

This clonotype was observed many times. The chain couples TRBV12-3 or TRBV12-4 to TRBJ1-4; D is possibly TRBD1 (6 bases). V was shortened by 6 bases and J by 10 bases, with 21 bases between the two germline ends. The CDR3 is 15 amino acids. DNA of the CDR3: TGTGCCAGCAGCCTTGAGGGGGGTGAACTGGGAAAACTGTTTTTT. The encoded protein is CASSLEGGELGKLFF.

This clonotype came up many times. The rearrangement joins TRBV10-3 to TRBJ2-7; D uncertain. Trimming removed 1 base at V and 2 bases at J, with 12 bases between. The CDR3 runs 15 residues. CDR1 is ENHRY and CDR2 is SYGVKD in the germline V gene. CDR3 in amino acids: CAISELTDGTYEQYF. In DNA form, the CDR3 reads TGTGCCATCAGTGAGTTAACCGACGGTACCTACGAGCAGTACTTC.

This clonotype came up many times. CDR3 sequence (DNA): TGTGCCAGCAGTTTAGGTTCCGGCTACGAGCAGTACTTC. Its translation: CASSLGSGYEQYF. The chain couples TRBV12-3 or TRBV12-4 to TRBJ2-7; no clear D. V lost 1 base, J lost 3 bases, and 7 bases lay in between. The CDR3 runs to 13 residues.

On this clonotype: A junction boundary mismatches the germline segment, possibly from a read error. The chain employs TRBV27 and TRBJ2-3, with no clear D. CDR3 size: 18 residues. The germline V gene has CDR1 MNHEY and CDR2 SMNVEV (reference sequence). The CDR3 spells CTSSLYPEQRSSTDTQYF. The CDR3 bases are TGTACCAGCAGTCTCTACCCCGAACAGAGATCTAGCACAGATACGCAGTATTTT.

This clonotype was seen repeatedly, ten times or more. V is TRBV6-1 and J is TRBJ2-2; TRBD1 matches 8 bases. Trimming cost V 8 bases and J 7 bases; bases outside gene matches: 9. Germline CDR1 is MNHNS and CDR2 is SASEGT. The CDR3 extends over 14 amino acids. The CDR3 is CASGAQGAVGELFF. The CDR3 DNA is TGTGCCAGCGGAGCCCAGGGGGCCGTCGGGGAGCTGTTTTTT.

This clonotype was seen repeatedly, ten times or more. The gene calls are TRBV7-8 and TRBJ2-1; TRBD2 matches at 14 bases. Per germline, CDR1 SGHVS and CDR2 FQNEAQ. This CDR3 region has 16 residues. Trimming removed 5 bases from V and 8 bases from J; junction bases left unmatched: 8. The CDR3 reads CASSQGTSGRGDEQFF. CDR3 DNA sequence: TGTGCCAGCAGCCAAGGGACTAGCGGGAGAGGCGATGAGCAGTTCTTC.

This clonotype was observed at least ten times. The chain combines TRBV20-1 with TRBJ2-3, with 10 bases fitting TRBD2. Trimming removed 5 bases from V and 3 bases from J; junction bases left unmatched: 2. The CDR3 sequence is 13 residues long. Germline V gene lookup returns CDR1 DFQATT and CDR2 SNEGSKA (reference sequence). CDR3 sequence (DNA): TGCAGTGCTCAAGCGGGAGGGACAGATACGCAGTATTTT. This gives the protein CSAQAGGTDTQYF.

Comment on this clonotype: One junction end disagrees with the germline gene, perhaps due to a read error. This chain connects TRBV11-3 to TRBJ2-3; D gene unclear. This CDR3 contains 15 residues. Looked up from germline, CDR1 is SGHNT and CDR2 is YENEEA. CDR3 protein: CATSLVSPTTDTQYF. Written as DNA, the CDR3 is TGTGCCACCAGCTTAGTCAGCCCAACGACAGATACGCAGTATTTT. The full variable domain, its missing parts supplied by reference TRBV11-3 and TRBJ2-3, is EAGVVQSPRYKIIEKKQPVAFWCNPISGHNTLYWYLQNLGQGPELLIRYENEEAVDDSQLPKDRFSAERLKGVDSTLKIQPAELGDSAVYLCATSLVSPTTDTQYFGPGTRLTVL.

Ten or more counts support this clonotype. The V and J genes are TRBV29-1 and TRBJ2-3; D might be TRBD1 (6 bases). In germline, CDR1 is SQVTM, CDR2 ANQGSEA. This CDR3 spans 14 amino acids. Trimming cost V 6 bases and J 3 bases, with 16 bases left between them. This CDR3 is CSVARQGQTDTQYF. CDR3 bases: TGCAGCGTCGCCCGTCAGGGGCAGACAGATACGCAGTATTTT.

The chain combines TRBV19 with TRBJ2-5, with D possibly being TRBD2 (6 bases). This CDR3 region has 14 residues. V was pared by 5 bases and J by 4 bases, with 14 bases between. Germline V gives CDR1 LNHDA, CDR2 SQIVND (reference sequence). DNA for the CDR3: TGTGCCAGTAGTCGCGGCGGGACGGGAGAGACCCAGTACTTC. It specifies CASSRGGTGETQYF.

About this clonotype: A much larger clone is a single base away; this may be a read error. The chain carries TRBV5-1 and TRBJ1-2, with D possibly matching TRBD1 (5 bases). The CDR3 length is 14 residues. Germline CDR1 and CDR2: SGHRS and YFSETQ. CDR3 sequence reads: CASSLGAGMYDYTF. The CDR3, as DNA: TGCGCCAGCAGCTTGGGGGCAGGGATGTATGACTACACCTTC.

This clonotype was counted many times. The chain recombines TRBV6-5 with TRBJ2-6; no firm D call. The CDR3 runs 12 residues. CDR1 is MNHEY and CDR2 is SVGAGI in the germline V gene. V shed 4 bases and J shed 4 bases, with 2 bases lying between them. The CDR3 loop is CASSSGANVLTF. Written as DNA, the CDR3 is TGTGCCAGCAGTTCCGGGGCCAACGTCCTGACTTTC.

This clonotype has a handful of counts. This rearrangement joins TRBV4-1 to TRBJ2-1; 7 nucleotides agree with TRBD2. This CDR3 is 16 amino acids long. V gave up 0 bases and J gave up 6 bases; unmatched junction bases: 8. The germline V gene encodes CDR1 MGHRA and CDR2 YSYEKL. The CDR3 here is CASSQESASGINEQFF. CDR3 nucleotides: TGCGCCAGCAGCCAAGAATCAGCTAGCGGCATCAATGAGCAGTTCTTC.

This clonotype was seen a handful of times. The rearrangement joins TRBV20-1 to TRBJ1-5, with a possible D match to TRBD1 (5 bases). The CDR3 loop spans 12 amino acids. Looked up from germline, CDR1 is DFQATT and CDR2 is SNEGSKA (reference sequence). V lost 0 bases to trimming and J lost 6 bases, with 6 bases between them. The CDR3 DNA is TGCAGTGCTAGAGACGGGGGTCAGCCCCAGCATTTT. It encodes CSARDGGQPQHF.